This T cell receptor beta chain comes out of a study of blood T cell repertoires in COVID-19. Authors' processing steps: Amplifying reference gene primers gave estimates of nucleated cell counts. Libraries were prepared by immunoSEQ multiplex PCR; TCRdb keeps only in-frame clonotypes and omits some of them. Clone size and V and J calls were adopted from that table, with D and trimming inferred from the DNA. The data contain more than 80,000 clones, approximately 70% of them singletons. The CDR3 has 15 residues. Per the germline V gene, CDR1 is LGHDT and CDR2 is YNNKEL (reference sequence). V dropped 3 bases and J dropped 6; count of bases not matched to a gene: 1.

The rearrangement joins TRBV3-1 (or the pseudogene TRBV3-2) to TRBJ1-6; 11 bases line up with TRBD1. Sequenced sample: peripheral blood. The sequence derives from a woman aged 55-70 years in a cohort sampled during active or convalescent COVID-19. In DNA form, the CDR3 reads TGTGCCAGCAGCCACGGGACAGGGGGTAATTCACCCCTCCACTTT. Protein sequence: CASSHGTGGNSPLHF.